Below are 27 T cell receptor beta chains sequenced from a single sample in a study of monozygotic twins with cystic fibrosis. Here immunoSEQ multiplex PCR was the method, and the copy in TCRdb shows in-frame clones only, minus some. The table has 34,000 or so clones, just over 90% seen once. The material sequenced was blood. The receptors originated from a boy aged 2 to 9 with cystic fibrosis.

The chain has TRBV6-5 and TRBJ2-7; TRBD1 is a possible D gene (5 bases). Germline CDR1 and CDR2: MNHEY and SVGAGI. This CDR3 is built from 15 residues. The V end lost 5 bases, the J end lost 2 bases, and 16 bases lay between the germline ends. CDR3 protein: CASSSQGAGAYEQYF. For the CDR3, the DNA is TGTGCCAGCAGTAGTCAAGGGGCTGGAGCCTACGAGCAGTACTTC.

The count of this clone is one. V and J are TRBV9 and TRBJ2-1; D tentatively reads TRBD1 or TRBD2 (5 bases each). Per germline, CDR1 SGDLS and CDR2 YYNGEE. Trimming took 2 bases from V and 2 from J, leaving 14 bases between them. The CDR3 runs to 16 residues. DNA for the CDR3: TGTGCCAGCAGCGTTCTTGCTGGGGGAGCCTACAATGAGCAGTTCTTC. Translation gives CASSVLAGGAYNEQFF.

This sequence joins TRBV19 and TRBJ1-2; possibly TRBD1 for D (6 bases). Trimming took 7 bases from V and 2 from J, leaving 11 bases between them. Germline V gene sequence: CDR1 LNHDA, CDR2 SQIVND (reference sequence). The CDR3 spans 13 residues. CDR3 in DNA: TGTGCCAGTAAACTGGGGGGCAACTATGGCTACACCTTC. This encodes CASKLGGNYGYTF.

The chain is built from TRBV11-2 and TRBJ1-4; tentatively, D is TRBD1 (5 bases). The CDR3 loop spans 19 amino acids. Germline assignment: CDR1 SGHAT and CDR2 FQNNGV. V dropped 4 bases and J dropped 0 bases, with 21 bases sitting between them. CDR3 nucleotides: TGTGCCAGCAGCTCTAAGCCTCTCGGGGCAGTTGCAACTAATGAAAAACTGTTTTTT. It codes for CASSSKPLGAVATNEKLFF. Filled out from reference TRBV11-2 and TRBJ1-4, the complete variable domain reads EAGVAQSPRYKIIEKRQSVAFWCNPISGHATLYWYQQILGQGPKLLIQFQNNGVVDDSQLPKDRFSAERLKGVDSTLKIQPAKLEDSAVYLCASSSKPLGAVATNEKLFFGSGTQLSVL.

The chain joins TRBV5-1 to TRBJ1-1; D is possibly TRBD1 (6 bases). The CDR3 totals 17 residues. V lost 3 bases and J 3 bases, leaving 21 bases between the germline ends. CDR1 and CDR2 (germline): SGHRS, YFSETQ. Here the CDR3 DNA reads TGCGCCAGCAGCTCCCGCTTGAACAGGGCGAAGGACACTGAAGCTTTCTTT. Its protein product is CASSSRLNRAKDTEAFF.

The table lists this clone with a few counts. Additional DNA sequences in this sample encode the identical CDR3. CDR3 in amino acids: CASSYRGGYTF. The CDR3 DNA sequence: TGTGCCAGCAGTTACAGGGGCGGCTACACCTTC. The chain links TRBV6-5 to TRBJ1-2; maybe TRBD1 (5 bases). Looked up from germline, CDR1 is MNHEY and CDR2 is SVGAGI. The CDR3 covers 11 residues. The V and J ends lost 2 bases and 8 bases respectively, with 6 bases between them.

The chain carries TRBV6-6 and TRBJ2-2, with 12 bases that match TRBD2. This CDR3 spans 15 amino acids. Germline V lookup: CDR1 MNHNY, CDR2 SVGAGI (reference sequence). J lost 9 bases, V lost 5 bases, and 7 bases had no gene match. The CDR3 nucleotides are TGTGCCAGCAGTCTCCCTAGCGGGGGGGTCCGGGAGCTGTTTTTT. This sequence encodes CASSLPSGGVRELFF.

This clone was counted a single time. The J gene is TRBJ1-2, the V gene TRBV5-5, with no clear D. Trimming pared 5 bases from V and 4 bases from J, leaving 18 bases between. CDR1 and CDR2 from the germline V gene are SGHKS and YYEKEE (reference sequence). This CDR3 is 15 amino acids long. The CDR3 DNA reads as TGTGCCAGCAGTCCCTCTGGGGTTGCTCTCTATGGCTACACCTTC. It specifies CASSPSGVALYGYTF.

The chain employs TRBV5-1 and TRBJ2-2; a possible D gene is TRBD1 (6 bases). The V end was cut by 4 bases, the J end by 1 base, with 14 bases between. Germline values: CDR1 SGHRS, CDR2 YFSETQ. The CDR3 totals 16 residues. CDR3 sequence: CASSSGQLMNTGELFF. The CDR3 bases are TGCGCCAGCAGCAGCGGACAGCTGATGAACACCGGGGAGCTGTTTTTT.

This rearrangement joins TRBV9 to TRBJ1-5; 11 positions agree with TRBD1. Per germline, CDR1 SGDLS and CDR2 YYNGEE. The CDR3 has 15 amino acids. Trimming took 0 bases from V and 6 from J; bases not matched to a gene: 2. The CDR3 reads CASSVGTGGLQPQHF. The CDR3, as DNA: TGTGCCAGCAGCGTAGGGACAGGGGGCCTTCAGCCCCAGCATTTT.

The gene calls are TRBV7-6 and TRBJ2-7; possible D gene TRBD2, 6 bases. The CDR3 has 13 residues. Germline assignment: CDR1 SGHVS and CDR2 FNYEAQ. Trimming shortened V by 5 bases and J by 3 bases, and 11 bases separated the two germline ends. The CDR3 sequence: CASSAGTDYEQYF. The CDR3 nucleotides are TGTGCCAGCAGCGCGGGGACTGACTACGAGCAGTACTTC.

The chain uses TRBV18 and TRBJ1-1; D uncertain. Germline assignment: CDR1 KGHSH and CDR2 LQKENI. This CDR3 comprises 14 residues. V lost 3 bases and J lost 0, with 8 bases in between. The CDR3 sequence is CASSPGEMNTEAFF. Here the CDR3 DNA reads TGTGCCAGCTCACCCGGGGAGATGAACACTGAAGCTTTCTTT.

This chain joins TRBV27 and TRBJ1-1; no firm D call. The germline V and J ends were trimmed by 7 bases and 8 bases, with 11 bases remaining between them. The CDR3 has 11 residues. In germline, CDR1 is MNHEY, CDR2 SMNVEV (reference sequence). CDR3 sequence: CASIRGLEAFF. CDR3 bases: TGTGCCAGCATCCGGGGATTGGAAGCTTTCTTT.

The V gene is TRBV7-2, the J gene TRBJ2-3; D not resolved. Trimming removed 0 bases from V and 0 bases from J, with 4 bases in between. The CDR3 has 14 residues. Germline CDR1 is SGHTA and CDR2 is FQGNSA. DNA of the CDR3: TGTGCCAGCAGCTTAGCGGGGAGCACAGATACGCAGTATTTT. Its translation is CASSLAGSTDTQYF.

V gene TRBV5-6 combines with J gene TRBJ2-2, with 7 bases fitting TRBD1. The CDR3 covers 17 residues. V shed 4 bases and J 3 bases; nucleotides not matched to a gene: 12. Germline V gene lookup returns CDR1 SGHDT and CDR2 YYEEEE. The CDR3 bases are TGTGCCAGCAGCATTTCCGGGACAGCTTTTGACACCGGGGAGCTGTTTTTT. Its translation: CASSISGTAFDTGELFF.

V gene TRBV5-1 combines with J gene TRBJ2-1, with D unresolved. Germline CDR1 SGHRS, CDR2 YFSETQ. Between the trimmed V and J ends, which lost 4 bases and 3 bases, there was a span of 5 bases. There are 12 residues in the CDR3. This CDR3 reads CASSLLYNEQFF. The CDR3 nucleotides read TGCGCCAGCAGCCTACTCTACAATGAGCAGTTCTTC.

The rearrangement uses TRBV6-1 and TRBJ1-2; 11 nucleotides line up with TRBD1. There are 14 residues in the CDR3. V trimming: 7 bases; J trimming: 6 bases; junction bases outside the gene matches: 7. The germline gives CDR1 MNHNS, CDR2 SASEGT. The CDR3 sequence is CASTWGQGENGYTF. The DNA of the CDR3 is TGTGCCAGCACCTGGGGACAGGGGGAGAATGGCTACACCTTC.

This clone was observed once. This CDR3 reads CASSPGVDTQYF. Written as DNA, the CDR3 is TGTGCCAGCAGCCCGGGGGTGGATACGCAGTATTTT. The genes are TRBV7-9 and TRBJ2-3; TRBD2 is a possible D gene (6 bases). The V and J ends lost 5 bases and 6 bases respectively, with 9 bases between them. The CDR3 totals 12 residues. CDR1 SEHNR and CDR2 FQNEAQ come from the germline V gene (reference sequence).

V usage is TRBV5-1 and J usage is TRBJ1-2; 10 bases agree with TRBD1. Germline CDR1 is SGHRS and CDR2 is YFSETQ. The CDR3 is 15 amino acids. Trimming cost V 0 bases and J 4 bases; bases outside gene matches: 3. This CDR3 reads CASSLGQGASYGYTF. In nucleotides, the CDR3 is TGCGCCAGCAGCTTGGGACAGGGGGCCAGCTATGGCTACACCTTC.

The chain is built from TRBV5-4 and TRBJ1-1; D may be TRBD1 (6 bases). The CDR3 length is 14 residues. The germline V gene encodes CDR1 SGHNT and CDR2 YYREEE (reference sequence). V lost 3 bases and J lost 4, with 13 bases in between. The CDR3 loop reads CASSSGTRVTEAFF. The CDR3 DNA reads as TGTGCCAGCAGCTCAGGGACACGGGTCACTGAAGCTTTCTTT. Full variable domain (rest looked up from reference TRBV5-4 and TRBJ1-1): ETGVTQSPTHLIKTRGQQVTLRCSSQSGHNTVSWYQQALGQGPQFIFQYYREEENGRGNFPPRFSGLQFPNYSSELNVNALELDDSALYLCASSSGTRVTEAFFGQGTRLTVV.

The rearrangement links TRBV6-1 to TRBJ2-7; D is possibly TRBD1 or TRBD2 (5 bases each). Per germline, CDR1 MNHNS and CDR2 SASEGT. This CDR3 has 13 amino acids. Deletions cut 6 bases from V and 2 bases from J, with 11 bases between. The CDR3 loop is CASRRRDAYEQYF. The DNA of the CDR3 is TGTGCCAGCAGGAGACGGGACGCCTACGAGCAGTACTTC.

The rearrangement uses TRBV6-5 and TRBJ1-5; 12 nucleotides match TRBD1. Germline V gene lookup returns CDR1 MNHEY and CDR2 SVGAGI. This CDR3 region has 15 residues. The ends lost 2 bases at V and 6 bases at J; junction bases unmatched: 2. The CDR3 reads CASSYGTGGRQPQHF. In DNA, the CDR3 is TGTGCCAGCAGTTACGGGACAGGGGGCCGTCAGCCCCAGCATTTT.

This clone was seen once. The chain couples TRBV4-2 to TRBJ1-5; a possible D gene is TRBD1 (5 bases). V was cut by 0 bases and J by 7 bases, with 13 bases left in between. The CDR3 extends over 15 amino acids. Per germline, CDR1 LGHNA and CDR2 YNFKEQ. CDR3 in DNA: TGTGCCAGCAGCCAAGAGAGGGGCAGCTTGCAGCCCCAGCATTTT. This encodes CASSQERGSLQPQHF.

The chain has TRBV9 and TRBJ2-2; weak D call: TRBD2 (6 bases). V dropped 0 bases and J dropped 3 bases, with 12 bases sitting between them. CDR1 is SGDLS, CDR2 YYNGEE, per germline. The CDR3 consists of 16 residues. The CDR3 DNA reads as TGTGCCAGCAGCGTAGCGTCGGGGGTGTACACCGGGGAGCTGTTTTTT. Translated: CASSVASGVYTGELFF.

This clone was counted between two and nine times. This chain connects TRBV29-1 to TRBJ2-7; unclear D gene. The CDR3 has 13 amino acids. V was shortened by 4 bases and J by 2 bases, with 12 bases between the two germline ends. Germline CDR1 and CDR2: SQVTM and ANQGSEA. CDR3 DNA: TGCAGCGTTGTGTTTGAGGAACCCTACGAGCAGTACTTC. This sequence encodes CSVVFEEPYEQYF.

J is TRBJ2-3 and V is TRBV10-3, with D tentatively TRBD1 or TRBD2 (5 bases each). The germline gives CDR1 ENHRY, CDR2 SYGVKD. V was cut by 8 bases and J by 5 bases, with 8 bases left in between. The CDR3 extends over 11 amino acids. Written as DNA, the CDR3 is TGTGCCATCGGGACCAAAGATACGCAGTATTTT. As protein: CAIGTKDTQYF.

This clone was counted a few times. This rearrangement joins TRBV7-6 to TRBJ1-3; 8 positions match TRBD1. Germline V gives CDR1 SGHVS, CDR2 FNYEAQ. J was trimmed by 2 bases and V by 3 bases; bases with no gene match: 0. This CDR3 is built from 14 residues. CDR3 protein: CASSLTGAGNTIYF. The CDR3 nucleotides read TGTGCCAGCAGCTTGACAGGGGCTGGAAACACCATATATTTT.